This entry lists 26 T cell receptor beta chains sequenced from one sample in a study of shared clonotypes between healthy human individuals. Profiled with immunoSEQ multiplex PCR; TCRdb holds only in-frame clones, not every one. The sample records about 2.4 million clones, approximately 93% being singletons. Sequencing used naive CD4+ T cells from PBMCs. Subset denoted: CD45RA+ positively selected. These receptors all stem from a man between 18 and 29 years old in good health. Some clones in this sample may be carry-over from other donors' samples.

V and J are TRBV5-6 and TRBJ2-7; 10 positions match TRBD2. This CDR3 region has 15 residues. With 2 bases clipped from V and 6 bases from J, the junction kept 8 bases outside the gene matches. Per germline, CDR1 SGHDT and CDR2 YYEEEE. CDR3 DNA sequence: TGTGCCAGCAGCTTACAAGCGGGGGGGGAATCCGAGCAGTACTTC. This gives the protein CASSLQAGGESEQYF.

The chain employs TRBV27 and TRBJ1-5; D not resolved. This CDR3 comprises 13 residues. Per germline, CDR1 MNHEY and CDR2 SMNVEV (reference sequence). V was cut by 3 bases and J by 4 bases, with 7 bases left in between. The CDR3 coding sequence is TGTGCCAGCAGTTTCATACGGAATCAGCCCCAGCATTTT. This sequence encodes CASSFIRNQPQHF.

This chain links TRBV30 with TRBJ2-2; possible D gene TRBD2, 5 bases. The CDR3 covers 15 residues. V lost 5 bases to trimming and J lost 5 bases, with 18 bases between them. Germline V lookup: CDR1 GTSNPN, CDR2 SVGIG (reference sequence). The CDR3 DNA follows: TGTGCCTGGGCCCCGTGGACTCGGTCGACCGGGGAGCTGTTTTTT. This sequence encodes CAWAPWTRSTGELFF.

This sequence joins TRBV10-1 and TRBJ2-3; TRBD2 might be the D (5 bases). Germline assignment: CDR1 WNHNN and CDR2 SYGVQD (reference sequence). CDR3 size: 15 residues. With 7 bases removed from V and 0 bases from J, the gap between germline ends came to 14 bases. DNA for the CDR3: TGCGCCAGCATCCAGAAGCGGAATAGCACAGATACGCAGTATTTT. This gives the protein CASIQKRNSTDTQYF.

The rearrangement joins TRBV19 to TRBJ2-7; a possible D gene is TRBD1 (6 bases). In germline, CDR1 is LNHDA, CDR2 SQIVND (reference sequence). V was pared by 2 bases and J by 2 bases, with 10 bases between. CDR3 length: 14 residues. The chain's CDR3 is CASSISGQTYEQYF. As DNA, the CDR3 is TGTGCCAGTAGTATATCCGGACAGACCTACGAGCAGTACTTC.

The chain links TRBV6-6 to TRBJ2-5; perhaps TRBD2 as D (6 bases). Trimming removed 5 bases from V and 3 bases from J, with 10 bases in between. The CDR3 consists of 13 residues. In germline, CDR1 is MNHNY, CDR2 SVGAGI (reference sequence). In DNA, the CDR3 is TGTGCCAGCAGTACCTGGACTAAAGAGACCCAGTACTTC. Translation gives CASSTWTKETQYF.

The rearrangement uses TRBV30 and TRBJ2-1; D tentatively fits TRBD1 or TRBD2 (5 bases each). CDR1 and CDR2 (germline): GTSNPN, SVGIG (reference sequence). The CDR3 has 14 residues. V was shortened by 8 bases and J by 9 bases, with 23 bases between the two germline ends. The CDR3 is CAGIISRDLGEQFF. CDR3 nucleotides: TGTGCCGGAATAATCTCCCGGGACCTGGGTGAGCAGTTCTTC.

The chain couples TRBV7-9 to TRBJ1-2; 7 nucleotides agree with TRBD1. CDR3 length: 15 amino acids. Germline V lookup: CDR1 SEHNR, CDR2 FQNEAQ (reference sequence). V lost 5 bases to trimming and J lost 0 bases; unmatched junction nucleotides: 6. The CDR3 DNA is TGTGCCAGCAGCCCAGGGGGGGTAGCTAACTATGGCTACACCTTC. Residues: CASSPGGVANYGYTF.

The V and J genes are TRBV7-2 and TRBJ2-7; D may be TRBD1 (5 bases). From germline, CDR1 is SGHTA and CDR2 FQGNSA. CDR3 length: 16 residues. V shed 4 bases and J shed 1 base, with 17 bases lying between them. CDR3 in amino acids: CASSSSAQGFSYEQYF. CDR3 DNA: TGTGCCAGCAGCTCCTCGGCCCAGGGATTTTCCTACGAGCAGTACTTC. The complete variable domain, with remaining parts taken from reference TRBV7-2 and TRBJ2-7, reads GAGVSQSPSNKVTEKGKDVELRCDPISGHTALYWYRQSLGQGLEFLIYFQGNSAPDKSGLPSDRFSAERTGGSVSTLTIQRTQQEDSAVYLCASSSSAQGFSYEQYFGPGTRLTVT.

This chain joins TRBV11-2 and TRBJ1-2; 12 bases align to TRBD1. This CDR3 region has 17 residues. V was clipped by 4 bases and J by 8 bases; unmatched bases: 14. Germline V gene data show CDR1 as SGHAT and CDR2 as FQNNGV. The CDR3 here is CASSSPLPGTGGKGYTF. The CDR3 nucleotides read TGTGCCAGCAGCTCCCCACTTCCCGGGACAGGGGGCAAAGGCTACACCTTC.

V and J are TRBV27 and TRBJ2-5; a possible D gene is TRBD2 (6 bases). Germline-derived CDR1 and CDR2 are MNHEY and SMNVEV (reference sequence). The CDR3 consists of 14 residues. The germline V and J ends were trimmed by 6 bases and 2 bases, with 13 bases remaining between them. CDR3 loop: CASSQRGSQETQYF. In DNA form, the CDR3 reads TGTGCCAGCAGCCAACGGGGGAGTCAAGAGACCCAGTACTTC.

The chain is built from TRBV4-3 and TRBJ1-1, with D tentatively TRBD1 (6 bases). This CDR3 region has 15 residues. The germline V and J ends were trimmed by 3 bases and 4 bases, with 15 bases remaining between them. CDR1 is LGHNA, CDR2 YSLEER, per germline. Here the CDR3 DNA reads TGCGCCAGCAGCCAGGGGGTCAGGGGCTTCACTGAAGCTTTCTTT. Translated: CASSQGVRGFTEAFF.

The chain recombines TRBV4-2 with TRBJ2-7; D is ambiguous. The CDR3 is 15 amino acids. V dropped 2 bases and J dropped 2 bases, with 13 bases sitting between them. Looked up from germline, CDR1 is LGHNA and CDR2 is YNFKEQ. This CDR3 is CASSQRQTIAYEQYF. The CDR3, as DNA: TGTGCCAGCAGCCAACGACAAACCATAGCCTACGAGCAGTACTTC.

V gene TRBV21-1 combines with J gene TRBJ2-7; the table calls TRBD2, which could not be checked here. TRBV21-1 has pseudogene status. CDR3 length equals 15 residues. Written as DNA, the CDR3 is TGTGCCAGCAGCATCCGTGACGCCTCAGCGAACGAGCAGTACTTC. Its protein product is CASSIRDASANEQYF.

The chain has TRBV28 and TRBJ1-1; D is ambiguous. CDR1 and CDR2 (germline): MDHEN, SYDVKM. CDR3 length equals 14 residues. V was cut by 1 base and J by 3 bases, with 9 bases left in between. The CDR3 region is CASSLFVGDTEAFF. The CDR3 region has the DNA TGTGCCAGCAGTTTATTTGTTGGGGACACTGAAGCTTTCTTT.

The CDR3 here is CASRPGQTYYEQYF. The CDR3 coding sequence is TGTGCCAGTAGGCCGGGACAGACATACTACGAGCAGTACTTC. The chain uses TRBV19 and TRBJ2-7, with 7 nucleotides matching TRBD1. The germline gives CDR1 LNHDA, CDR2 SQIVND (reference sequence). CDR3 length equals 14 residues. Trimming at V came to 6 bases and at J to 3 bases, leaving 8 bases not matched to a gene.

V gene TRBV9 combines with J gene TRBJ2-5; D gene uncertain. Germline V lookup: CDR1 SGDLS, CDR2 YYNGEE. The V gene lost 0 bases and the J gene lost 3 bases, with 9 bases spanning the gap. The CDR3 is 14 residues long. CDR3 in amino acids: CASSVAGQKETQYF. The CDR3 nucleotides are TGTGCCAGCAGCGTAGCTGGTCAAAAAGAGACCCAGTACTTC.

The count of this clone is one. The chain uses TRBV28 and TRBJ1-2; the match to TRBD1 covers 9 bases. The germline gives CDR1 MDHEN, CDR2 SYDVKM. The CDR3 runs to 12 residues. With V trimmed by 6 bases and J by 10 bases, 6 bases remained unmatched. In nucleotides, the CDR3 is TGTGCCAGCAGGTTTAGGGACAGGGTCTACACCTTC. Amino acid sequence: CASRFRDRVYTF.

The chain uses TRBV6-5 and TRBJ1-4, with 10 bases identical to TRBD1. The CDR3 sequence is 14 residues long. CDR1 and CDR2 (germline): MNHEY, SVGAGI. The V gene end was trimmed by 6 bases and the J gene end by 7 bases; junction bases not matched to a gene: 5. CDR3 in amino acids: CASRSGQGGEKLFF. The CDR3 region has the DNA TGTGCCAGCAGATCCGGACAGGGGGGTGAAAAACTGTTTTTT.

J is TRBJ2-1 and V is TRBV9; no definite D call. Trimming shortened V by 1 base and J by 5 bases, and 10 bases separated the two germline ends. This CDR3 is 14 amino acids long. Germline loops: CDR1 SGDLS, CDR2 YYNGEE. The CDR3 here is CASSVSSRNNEQFF. Written as DNA, the CDR3 is TGTGCCAGCAGCGTATCATCTAGAAACAATGAGCAGTTCTTC.

The rearrangement uses TRBV20-1 and TRBJ2-7; D is unresolved. Germline CDR1 is DFQATT and CDR2 is SNEGSKA (reference sequence). V was cut by 5 bases and J by 5 bases, with 10 bases left in between. The CDR3 sequence is 11 residues long. The CDR3 nucleotides are TGCAGTGCTCGGTTATCTCACGAGCAGTACTTC. Translation: CSARLSHEQYF.

J is TRBJ2-7 and V is TRBV7-2; 8 positions match TRBD2. Germline lookup yields CDR1 SGHTA and CDR2 FQGNSA. The CDR3 contains 15 residues. J lost 2 bases, V lost 3 bases, and 6 bases had no gene match. The CDR3 here is CASSFASGQPYEQYF. In DNA, the CDR3 is TGTGCCAGCAGCTTTGCTAGCGGGCAGCCCTACGAGCAGTACTTC.

The chain recombines TRBV10-3 with TRBJ2-7; TRBD2 might be the D (6 bases). Looked up from germline, CDR1 is ENHRY and CDR2 is SYGVKD. Trimming left V 4 bases short and J 0 bases short, with 10 bases between. The CDR3 is made up of 14 amino acids. CDR3 bases: TGTGCCATCAGTGGGGACTCCGGCTCCTACGAGCAGTACTTC. Translating gives CAISGDSGSYEQYF.

The chain links TRBV6-1 to TRBJ2-7; D might be TRBD2 (6 bases). The CDR3 runs to 13 residues. V was pared by 6 bases and J by 4 bases, with 13 bases between. In germline, CDR1 is MNHNS, CDR2 SASEGT. In DNA, the CDR3 is TGTGCCAGCAGGCCTCTCGCGGGGTACGAGCAGTACTTC. Protein: CASRPLAGYEQYF.

The chain has TRBV25-1 and TRBJ2-7, with D possibly matching TRBD1 (5 bases). Per the germline V gene, CDR1 is MGHDK and CDR2 is SYGVNS. There are 12 residues in the CDR3. The germline V and J ends were trimmed by 4 bases and 12 bases, with 16 bases remaining between them. CDR3 in amino acids: CASSAALGRSYF. In nucleotides, the CDR3 is TGTGCCAGCAGTGCGGCCTTGGGGCGGTCGTACTTC.

The V gene is TRBV7-9, the J gene TRBJ2-7; D might be TRBD2 (6 bases). The CDR3 has 12 residues. V was cut by 5 bases and J by 4 bases, with 9 bases left in between. The germline gives CDR1 SEHNR, CDR2 FQNEAQ (reference sequence). The CDR3 region has the DNA TGTGCCAGCAGCCATCGGGAGTACGAGCAGTACTTC. It is translated as CASSHREYEQYF.